Presented here are 12 T cell receptor beta chains from one specimen sequenced in a study of T cell clonality in common variable immunodeficiency. Produced via immunoSEQ multiplex PCR; TCRdb's table is partial and in-frame only. The sample has about 35,000 clones, none seen only once. The sample comprised peripheral blood mononuclear cells. The source is a person aged 18-70 years in good health.

This clone has ten or more counts. The read ends 3 residues before the CDR3 terminus; that terminus is restored from the germline J gene. The chain carries TRBV4-2 and TRBJ2-5; D uncertain. The CDR3 totals 15 residues. Germline CDR1 reads LGHNA; CDR2 reads YNFKEQ. Trimming took 4 bases from V and 1 from J, leaving 13 bases between them. The CDR3 is CASSREGALQETQYF. The sequenced part of the CDR3 DNA is TGTGCCAGCAGCCGAGAAGGAGCGCTCCAAGAGACC.

At least ten counts were recorded for this clone. The CDR3 end is not reached by the read, which stops 3 residues before it; the germline J gene fills it in. The chain carries TRBV4-1 and TRBJ1-5; TRBD1 aligns across 8 bases. J gave up 6 bases and V 4 bases, and 8 bases lay outside the gene matches. The CDR3 is 15 residues long. Germline V CDR1 and CDR2: MGHRA, YSYEKL. The covered CDR3 bases are TGCGCCAGCAGCCCAAGAGGACAGGGAGTTCAGCCC. Translation gives CASSPRGQGVQP. The entire CDR3 protein is CASSPRGQGVQPQHF.

This clone showed up many times. The read ends 3 residues early relative to the CDR3; the germline J gene fills the gap. The chain couples TRBV5-1 to TRBJ2-3; 8 positions agree with TRBD2. The CDR3 covers 16 residues. V lost 2 bases and J lost 0; bases outside the gene matches: 5. Germline V gene data show CDR1 as SGHRS and CDR2 as YFSETQ. The covered CDR3 bases are TGCGCCAGCAGCTTACTATTAGCGGGAAGCACAGATACG. Amino acids: CASSLLLAGSTDT. The whole CDR3 region reads CASSLLLAGSTDTQYF. Filled out from reference TRBV5-1 and TRBJ2-3, the complete variable domain reads KAGVTQTPRYLIKTRGQQVTLSCSPISGHRSVSWYQQTPGQGLQFLFEYFSETQRNKGNFPGRFSGRQFSNSRSEMNVSTLELGDSALYLCASSLLLAGSTDTQYFGPGTRLTVL.

In this sample, this clone turned up many times. The chain's CDR3 is CASSDSISGSPADTQYF. The part of the CDR3 DNA that was read is TGTGCCAGCAGTGACTCGATTAGCGGGAGTCCCGCAGATACG. The gene calls are TRBV6-4 and TRBJ2-3, with 9 bases that match TRBD2. The CDR3 is cut off 3 residues early in the read; its end comes from the germline J gene. After removal of 0 bases from V and 4 bases from J, the junction contained 8 bases not matched to a gene. This CDR3 contains 17 residues. Germline V gene data show CDR1 as MRHNA and CDR2 as SNTAGT.

This clone was seen many times. Read data end 3 residues before the CDR3 end; the end is taken from the germline J gene. The rearrangement links TRBV19 to TRBJ2-6; the D is unclear. The CDR3 sequence is 14 residues long. Trimming removed 4 bases at V and 0 bases at J, with 4 bases between. The germline V gene encodes CDR1 LNHDA and CDR2 SQIVND (reference sequence). The CDR3 here is CASSSGSGANVLTF. The sequenced part of the CDR3 DNA is TGTGCCAGTAGTAGCGGCTCTGGGGCCAACGTC.

This clone was recorded at least ten times. The CDR3 is cut off 3 residues early in the read; its end comes from the germline J gene. This rearrangement joins TRBV30 to TRBJ1-1; 7 bases match TRBD1. The CDR3 runs to 15 residues. Germline V gives CDR1 GTSNPN, CDR2 SVGIG (reference sequence). V gave up 1 base and J gave up 1 base; unmatched junction bases: 6. The CDR3 sequence: CAWSANPGGNTEAFF. CDR3 DNA (partial): TGTGCCTGGAGTGCAAACCCAGGGGGGAACACTGAA.

Many counts were recorded for this clone. The sequenced part of the CDR3 DNA is TGCAGTGCTAGAGATTTCGCGGCCTATCCCAATGAAAAA. Translating gives CSARDFAAYPNEK. Given in full, the CDR3 is CSARDFAAYPNEKLFF. The chain is built from TRBV20-1 and TRBJ1-4; no definite D call. The read ends 3 residues early relative to the CDR3; the germline J gene fills the gap. The CDR3 contains 16 residues. CDR1 and CDR2 from the germline V gene are DFQATT and SNEGSKA (reference sequence). V was clipped by 0 bases and J by 5 bases, with 16 bases between them.

Many counts were recorded for this clone. The CDR3 is cut off 3 residues early in the read; its end comes from the germline J gene. The chain has TRBV6-1 and TRBJ2-1, with 8 bases fitting TRBD1. The germline V gene encodes CDR1 MNHNS and CDR2 SASEGT. V lost 2 bases, J lost 1 base, and 4 bases stayed unmatched. The CDR3 loop spans 16 amino acids. Partial CDR3 DNA: TGTGCCAGCAGTGAATCGACAGGGGAGTCCTACAATGAG. This translates into CASSESTGESYNE. The entire CDR3 sequence reads CASSESTGESYNEQFF.

This clone appeared many times. The CDR3 extends 3 residues past the end of the read, so its final part is completed from the germline J gene. This chain connects TRBV29-1 to TRBJ1-2; D is perhaps TRBD1 (5 bases). The CDR3 sequence is 12 residues long. Germline lookup yields CDR1 SQVTM and CDR2 ANQGSEA. Trimming removed 4 bases from V and 4 bases from J, with 10 bases in between. The CDR3 DNA, read in part, is TGCAGCGTTGGGTGGCAGGGCTATGGC. It codes for CSVGWQGYG. The entire CDR3 sequence reads CSVGWQGYGYTF.

In this sample, this clone turned up many times. The read is 3 residues too short to cover the CDR3 end, so that end is filled in from the germline J gene. This chain uses TRBV7-9 with TRBJ1-2, with D perhaps TRBD1 (6 bases). This CDR3 is 13 amino acids long. Germline CDR1 SEHNR, CDR2 FQNEAQ (reference sequence). The ends were cut back, 1 base at V and 6 bases at J, with 9 bases in the middle. The sequenced part of the CDR3 DNA is TGTGCCAGCAGCTTAGGCCGGACAGATGGC. Amino acids: CASSLGRTDG. The whole CDR3 sequence is CASSLGRTDGYTF.

In this sample, this clone turned up a few times. The read is 3 residues too short to cover the CDR3 end, so that end is filled in from the germline J gene. This sequence joins TRBV19 and TRBJ1-2, with D possibly being TRBD1 (5 bases). The germline CDR1 and CDR2 sequences are LNHDA and SQIVND (reference sequence). The CDR3 is 16 amino acids. The CDR3 here is CASSSGLVPSTDTYTF. The sequenced part of the CDR3 DNA is TGTGCCAGTAGTTCGGGACTAGTGCCTAGCACAGATACC.

This clone came up many times. The CDR3 end lies 3 residues beyond the end of the read and is filled in from the germline J gene. This chain connects TRBV18 to TRBJ1-6, with D possibly matching TRBD1 (5 bases). Germline V lookup: CDR1 KGHSH, CDR2 LQKENI. This CDR3 is 15 amino acids long. The chain's CDR3 is CASSPDLQGPAALHF. CDR3 bases read: TGTGCCAGCTCACCAGATCTGCAGGGCCCGGCGGCC.